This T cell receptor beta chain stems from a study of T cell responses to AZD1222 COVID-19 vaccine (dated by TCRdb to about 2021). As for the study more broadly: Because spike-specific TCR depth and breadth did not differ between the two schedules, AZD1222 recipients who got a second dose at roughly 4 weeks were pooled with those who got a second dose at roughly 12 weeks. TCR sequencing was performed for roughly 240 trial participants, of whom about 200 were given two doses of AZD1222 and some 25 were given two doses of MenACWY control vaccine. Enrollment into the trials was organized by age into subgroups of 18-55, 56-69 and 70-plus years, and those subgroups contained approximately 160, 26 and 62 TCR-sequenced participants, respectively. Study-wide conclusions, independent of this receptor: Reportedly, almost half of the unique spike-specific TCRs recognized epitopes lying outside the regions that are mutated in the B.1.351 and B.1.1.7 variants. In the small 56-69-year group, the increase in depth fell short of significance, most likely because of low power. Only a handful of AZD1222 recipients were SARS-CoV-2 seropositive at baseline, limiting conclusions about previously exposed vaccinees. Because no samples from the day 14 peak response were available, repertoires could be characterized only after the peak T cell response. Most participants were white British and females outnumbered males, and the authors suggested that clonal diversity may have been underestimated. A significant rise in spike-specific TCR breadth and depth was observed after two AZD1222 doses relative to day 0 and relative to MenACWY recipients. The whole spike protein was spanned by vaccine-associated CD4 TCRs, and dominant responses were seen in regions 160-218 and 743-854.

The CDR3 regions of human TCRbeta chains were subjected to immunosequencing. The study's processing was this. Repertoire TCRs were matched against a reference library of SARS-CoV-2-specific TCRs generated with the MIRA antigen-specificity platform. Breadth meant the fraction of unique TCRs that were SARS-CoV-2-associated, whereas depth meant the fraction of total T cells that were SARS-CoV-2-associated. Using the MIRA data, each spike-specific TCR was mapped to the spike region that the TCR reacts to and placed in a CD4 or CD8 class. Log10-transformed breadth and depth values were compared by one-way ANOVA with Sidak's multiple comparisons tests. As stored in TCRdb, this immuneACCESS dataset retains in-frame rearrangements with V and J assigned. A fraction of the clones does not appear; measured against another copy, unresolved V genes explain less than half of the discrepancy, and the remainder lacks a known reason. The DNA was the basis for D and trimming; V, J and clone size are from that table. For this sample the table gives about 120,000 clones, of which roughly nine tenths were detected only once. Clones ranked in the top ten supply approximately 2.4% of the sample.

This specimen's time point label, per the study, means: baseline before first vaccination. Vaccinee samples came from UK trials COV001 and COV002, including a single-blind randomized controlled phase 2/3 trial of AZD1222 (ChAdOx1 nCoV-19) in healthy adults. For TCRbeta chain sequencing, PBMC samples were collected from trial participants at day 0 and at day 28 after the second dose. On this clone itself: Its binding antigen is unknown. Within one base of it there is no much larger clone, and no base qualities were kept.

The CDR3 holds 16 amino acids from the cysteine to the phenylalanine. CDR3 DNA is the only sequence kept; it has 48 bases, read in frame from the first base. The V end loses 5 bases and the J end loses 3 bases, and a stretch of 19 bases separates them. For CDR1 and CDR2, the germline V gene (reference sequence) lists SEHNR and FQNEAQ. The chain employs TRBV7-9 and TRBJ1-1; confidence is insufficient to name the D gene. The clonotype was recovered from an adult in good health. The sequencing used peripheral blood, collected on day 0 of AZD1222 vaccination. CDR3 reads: CASSKPLGRSYTEAFF. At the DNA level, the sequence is TGTGCCAGCAGCAAGCCACTGGGCAGGTCATACACTGAAGCTTTCTTT.